This T cell receptor beta chain appears in the sequencing data of a study of T-cell reconstitution after alpha-beta-depleted transplantation in children. Findings and caveats of the study: The main origin of T-cell counts and diversity one year after transplant was newly produced T cells. Recipient T cells and thymic progenitors that survived gave rise to the high TCRbeta diversity observed at day 60 in some patients. Reported findings indicate that, about two months after transplant, alpha-beta T cells came from several hundred expanded clones, which were derived from non-depleted graft cells.

The CDR3 runs 15 residues. Trimming pared 4 bases from V and 7 bases from J, leaving 17 bases between. Germline CDR1 SGHTA, CDR2 FQGTGA. A remark on this clonotype: Its antigen remains unknown.

Researchers prepared the TCRbeta library using unique molecular identifiers, the study reports. TCRdb recomputed calls from the PCR reads with MiXCR, one row per CDR3 protein. The sample holds about 830,000 distinct CDR3 sequences; 15% to 20% are singletons and the top ten take 5%. V is TRBV7-3 and J is TRBJ2-1; TRBD1 is a possible D gene (5 bases). The sample consisted of PBMCs, mostly from graft donor cells, taken 360 days after TCRalphabeta/CD19-depleted stem cell transplant. The sequence was obtained from a male patient younger than 18 who had a stem cell transplant for acute lymphoblastic leukemia, so the T cells may come from the graft donor. Here the CDR3 reads CASSSRVGLTNEQFF. CDR3 DNA: TGTGCCAGCAGCTCGCGCGTGGGGCTGACGAATGAGCAGTTCTTC.